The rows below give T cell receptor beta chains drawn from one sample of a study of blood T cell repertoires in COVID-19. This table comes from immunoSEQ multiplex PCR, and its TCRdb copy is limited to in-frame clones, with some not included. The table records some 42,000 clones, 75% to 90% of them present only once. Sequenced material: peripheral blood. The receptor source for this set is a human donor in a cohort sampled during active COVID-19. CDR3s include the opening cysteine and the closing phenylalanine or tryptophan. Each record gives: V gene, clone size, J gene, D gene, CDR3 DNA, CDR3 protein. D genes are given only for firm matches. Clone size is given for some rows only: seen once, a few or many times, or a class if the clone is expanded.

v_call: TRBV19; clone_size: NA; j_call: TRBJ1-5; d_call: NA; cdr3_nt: TGTGCCAGCTCGGACATCAATCAGCCCCAGCATTTT; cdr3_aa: CASSDINQPQHF
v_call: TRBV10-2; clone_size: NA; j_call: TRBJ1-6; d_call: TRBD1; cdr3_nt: TGCGCCAGCAGTGACAGGGGGGAAGGGTATAATTCACCCCTCCACTTT; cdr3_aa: CASSDRGEGYNSPLHF
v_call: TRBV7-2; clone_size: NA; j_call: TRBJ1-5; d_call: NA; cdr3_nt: TGTGCCAGCAGCTTGGACATTATAGGACCCCAGCATTTT; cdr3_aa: CASSLDIIGPQHF
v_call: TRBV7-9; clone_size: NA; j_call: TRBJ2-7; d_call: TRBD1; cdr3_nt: TGTGCCAGCAGCTTACCGAAAACAGGGGTCCACGAGCAGTACTTC; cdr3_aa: CASSLPKTGVHEQYF
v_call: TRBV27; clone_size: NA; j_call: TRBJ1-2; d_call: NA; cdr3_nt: TGTGCCAGCAGTTTTGCCGGGCAGGGGTATGGCTACACCTTC; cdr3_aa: CASSFAGQGYGYTF
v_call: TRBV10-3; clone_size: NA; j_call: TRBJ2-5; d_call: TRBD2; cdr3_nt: TGTGCCACCCTAGCGGGGACTGGGATGGAGACCCAGTACTTC; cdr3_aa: CATLAGTGMETQYF
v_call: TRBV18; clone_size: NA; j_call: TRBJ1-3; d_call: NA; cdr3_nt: TGTGCCAGCTCACCACCAGCGGGTTTCTCTGGAAACACCATATATTTT; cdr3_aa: CASSPPAGFSGNTIYF
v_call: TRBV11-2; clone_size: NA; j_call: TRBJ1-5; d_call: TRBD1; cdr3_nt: TGTGCCAGCAGCTTAGATAGGATGGGACAGGGTGACTCGGCCCAGCATTTT; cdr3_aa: CASSLDRMGQGDSAQHF
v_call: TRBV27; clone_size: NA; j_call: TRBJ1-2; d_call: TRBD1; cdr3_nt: TGTGCCAGCAGTTTATCGGGGGGACAGGGCTATTATGGCTACACCTTC; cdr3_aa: CASSLSGGQGYYGYTF
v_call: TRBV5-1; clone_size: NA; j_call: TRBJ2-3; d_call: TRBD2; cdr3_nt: TGCGCCAGCAGCTTCGGGACTAGCGGGGGGAACACAGATACGCAGTATTTT; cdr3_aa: CASSFGTSGGNTDTQYF
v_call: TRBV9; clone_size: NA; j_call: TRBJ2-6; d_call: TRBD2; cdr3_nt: TGTGCCAGCAGCGTAGCTGGGACTAGCGGCTCTGGGGCCAACGTCCTGACTTTC; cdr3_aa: CASSVAGTSGSGANVLTF
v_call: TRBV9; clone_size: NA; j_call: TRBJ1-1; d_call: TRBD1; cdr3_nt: TGTGCCAGCAGCGACCCGGGACAGGGGTCCCCGAACACTGAAGCTTTCTTT; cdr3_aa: CASSDPGQGSPNTEAFF
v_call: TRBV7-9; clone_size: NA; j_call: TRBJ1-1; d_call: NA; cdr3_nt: TGTGCCAGCAGCTCAGAGGTGAACACTGAAGCTTTCTTT; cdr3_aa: CASSSEVNTEAFF
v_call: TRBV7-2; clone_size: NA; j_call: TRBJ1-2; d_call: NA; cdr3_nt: TGTGCCAGCAGCATCTCTACAGTTAACTATGGCTACACCTTC; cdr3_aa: CASSISTVNYGYTF
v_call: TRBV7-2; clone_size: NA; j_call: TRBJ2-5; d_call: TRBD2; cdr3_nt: TGTGCCAGCAGCTCGGGACTAGCAGCCGAGACCCAGTACTTC; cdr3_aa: CASSSGLAAETQYF
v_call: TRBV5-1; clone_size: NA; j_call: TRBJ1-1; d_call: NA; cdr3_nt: TGCGCCAGCAGCCCTCCACAGGGGAACACTGAAGCTTTCTTT; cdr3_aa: CASSPPQGNTEAFF
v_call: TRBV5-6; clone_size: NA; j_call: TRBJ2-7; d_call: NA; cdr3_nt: TGTGCCAGCAGCTTGGCCTGGGTACAGGCCTACGAGCAGTACTTC; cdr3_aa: CASSLAWVQAYEQYF
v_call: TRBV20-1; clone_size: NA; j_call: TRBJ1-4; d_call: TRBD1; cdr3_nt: TGCGGGACAGGGAAAGAAAAACTGTTTTTT; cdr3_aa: CGTGKEKLFF
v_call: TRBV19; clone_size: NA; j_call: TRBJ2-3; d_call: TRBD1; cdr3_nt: TGTGCCAGTAGTAACTGGACAGGGCTTAGCACAGATACGCAGTATTTT; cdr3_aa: CASSNWTGLSTDTQYF
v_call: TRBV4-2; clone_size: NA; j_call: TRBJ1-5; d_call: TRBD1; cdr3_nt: TGTGCCAGCAGCCAACAGGGGGCCAGCAATCAGCCCCAGCATTTT; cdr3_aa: CASSQQGASNQPQHF
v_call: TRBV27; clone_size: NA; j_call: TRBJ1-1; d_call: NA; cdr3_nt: TGTGCCAGCAGTTTAGGCGGGTCGAACACTGAAGCTTTCTTT; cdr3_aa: CASSLGGSNTEAFF
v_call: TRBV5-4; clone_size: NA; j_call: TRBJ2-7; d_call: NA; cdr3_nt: TGTGCCAGCAGTTTAGACAGGTACGAGCAGTACTTC; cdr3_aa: CASSLDRYEQYF
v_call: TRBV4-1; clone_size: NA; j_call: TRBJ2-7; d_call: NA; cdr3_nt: TGCGCCAGCAGCCAAGCCCTCTTATACGAGCAGTACTTC; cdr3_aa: CASSQALLYEQYF
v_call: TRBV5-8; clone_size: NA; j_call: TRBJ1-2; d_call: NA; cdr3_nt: TGTGCCAGCAGCTTGGGCGCTGTTTTGGACACTACCTATGGCTACACCTTC; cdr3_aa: CASSLGAVLDTTYGYTF
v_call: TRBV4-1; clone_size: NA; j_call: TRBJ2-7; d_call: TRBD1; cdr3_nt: TGCGCCAGCAGCCAGCGACAGGGTGGCTACGAGCAGTACTTC; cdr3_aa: CASSQRQGGYEQYF
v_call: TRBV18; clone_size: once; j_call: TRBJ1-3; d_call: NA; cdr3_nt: TGTGCCAGCTCACCTAACGGTTTTCGCGGAAACACCATATATTTT; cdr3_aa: CASSPNGFRGNTIYF
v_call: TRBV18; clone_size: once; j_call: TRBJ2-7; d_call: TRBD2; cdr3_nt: TGTGCCAGCTCACCGGCTAGCGGGGGCCCCTCCCACGAGCAGTACTTC; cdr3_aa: CASSPASGGPSHEQYF